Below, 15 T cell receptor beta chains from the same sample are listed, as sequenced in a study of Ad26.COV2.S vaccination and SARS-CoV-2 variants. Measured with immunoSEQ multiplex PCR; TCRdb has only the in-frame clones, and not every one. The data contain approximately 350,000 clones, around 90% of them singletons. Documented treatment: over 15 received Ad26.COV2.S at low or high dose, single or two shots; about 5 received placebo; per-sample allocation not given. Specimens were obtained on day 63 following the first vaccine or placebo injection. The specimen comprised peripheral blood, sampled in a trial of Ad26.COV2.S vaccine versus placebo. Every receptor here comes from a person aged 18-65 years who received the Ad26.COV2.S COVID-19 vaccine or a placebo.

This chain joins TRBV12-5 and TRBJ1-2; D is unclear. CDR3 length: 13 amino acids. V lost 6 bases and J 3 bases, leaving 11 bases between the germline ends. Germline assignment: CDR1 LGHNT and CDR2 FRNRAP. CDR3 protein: CASGSPVDYGYTF. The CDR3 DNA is TGTGCTAGTGGCTCCCCGGTGGACTATGGCTACACCTTC.

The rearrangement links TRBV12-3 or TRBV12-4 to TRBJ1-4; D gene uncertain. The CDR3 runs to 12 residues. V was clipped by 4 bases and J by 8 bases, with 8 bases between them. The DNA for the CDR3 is TGTGCCAGCAGTTATGGCACCGAAAAACTGTTTTTT. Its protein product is CASSYGTEKLFF.

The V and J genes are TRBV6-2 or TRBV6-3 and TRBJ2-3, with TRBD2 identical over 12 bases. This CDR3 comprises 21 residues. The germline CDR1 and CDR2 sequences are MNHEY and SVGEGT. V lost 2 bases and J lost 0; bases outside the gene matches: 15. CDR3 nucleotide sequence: TGTGCCAGCAGTTACCCCCGGCTAGCGGGGGGGCACGCCTCTAGCACAGATACGCAGTATTTT. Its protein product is CASSYPRLAGGHASSTDTQYF.

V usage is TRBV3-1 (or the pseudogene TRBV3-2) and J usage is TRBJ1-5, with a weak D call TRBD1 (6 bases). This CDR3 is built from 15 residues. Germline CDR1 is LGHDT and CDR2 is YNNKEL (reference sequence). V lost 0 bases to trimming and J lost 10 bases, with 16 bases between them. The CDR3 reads CASSQEGAGATPQHF. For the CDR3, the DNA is TGTGCCAGCAGCCAAGAGGGGGCAGGGGCGACCCCCCAGCATTTT.

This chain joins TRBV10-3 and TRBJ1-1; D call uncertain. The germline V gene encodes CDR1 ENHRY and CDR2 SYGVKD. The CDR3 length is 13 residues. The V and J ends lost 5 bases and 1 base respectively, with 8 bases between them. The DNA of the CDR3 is TGTGCCATCAGTTGGGCGGAGAACACTGAAGCTTTCTTT. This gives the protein CAISWAENTEAFF.

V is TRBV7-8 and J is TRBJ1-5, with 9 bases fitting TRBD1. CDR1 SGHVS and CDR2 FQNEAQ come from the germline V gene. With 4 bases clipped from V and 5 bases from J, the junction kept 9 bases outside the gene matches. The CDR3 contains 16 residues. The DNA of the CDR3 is TGTGCCAGCAGCTCCCACGGGACAGGGCCGGATCAGCCCCAGCATTTT. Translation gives CASSSHGTGPDQPQHF.

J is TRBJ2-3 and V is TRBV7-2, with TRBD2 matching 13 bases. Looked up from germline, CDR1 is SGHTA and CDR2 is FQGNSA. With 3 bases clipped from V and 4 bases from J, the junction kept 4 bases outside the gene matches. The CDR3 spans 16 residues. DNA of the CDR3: TGTGCCAGCAGCTTCCGACTAGCGGGGGGACCAGATACGCAGTATTTT. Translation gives CASSFRLAGGPDTQYF.

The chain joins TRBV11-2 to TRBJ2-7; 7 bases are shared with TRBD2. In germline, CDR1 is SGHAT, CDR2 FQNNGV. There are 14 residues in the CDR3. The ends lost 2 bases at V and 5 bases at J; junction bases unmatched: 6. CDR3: CASSLSWGGNEQYF. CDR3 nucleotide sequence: TGTGCCAGCAGCTTAAGTTGGGGGGGGAACGAGCAGTACTTC.

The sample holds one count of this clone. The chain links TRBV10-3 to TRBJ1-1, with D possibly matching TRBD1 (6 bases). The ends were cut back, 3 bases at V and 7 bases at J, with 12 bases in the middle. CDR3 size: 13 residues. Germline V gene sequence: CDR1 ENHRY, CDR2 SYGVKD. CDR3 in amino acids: CAISDWGASEAFF. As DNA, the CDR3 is TGTGCCATCAGTGATTGGGGGGCGAGTGAAGCTTTCTTT.

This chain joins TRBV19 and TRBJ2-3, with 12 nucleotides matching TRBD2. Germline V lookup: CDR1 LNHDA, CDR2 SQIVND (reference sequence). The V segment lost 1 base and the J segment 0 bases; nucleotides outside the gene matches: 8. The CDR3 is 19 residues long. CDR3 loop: CASSIGTSGDRRSTDTQYF. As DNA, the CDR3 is TGTGCCAGTAGTATAGGGACTAGCGGGGACCGCCGGAGCACAGATACGCAGTATTTT.

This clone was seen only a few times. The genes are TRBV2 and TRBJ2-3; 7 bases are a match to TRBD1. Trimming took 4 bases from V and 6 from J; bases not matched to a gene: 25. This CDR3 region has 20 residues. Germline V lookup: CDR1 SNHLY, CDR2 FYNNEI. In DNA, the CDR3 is TGTGCCAGCAGTGGAGACAGGGTATGGGAGCCCGGGCTAATCACGGATACGCAGTATTTT. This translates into CASSGDRVWEPGLITDTQYF.

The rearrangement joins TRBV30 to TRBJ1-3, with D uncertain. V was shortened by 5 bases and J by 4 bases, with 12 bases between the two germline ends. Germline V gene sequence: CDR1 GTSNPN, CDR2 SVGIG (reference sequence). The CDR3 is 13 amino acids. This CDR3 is CAWDSSRGNTIYF. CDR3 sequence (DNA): TGTGCCTGGGACTCATCTCGGGGAAACACCATATATTTT. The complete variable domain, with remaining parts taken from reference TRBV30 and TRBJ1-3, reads SQTIHQWPATLVQPVGSPLSLECTVEGTSNPNLYWYRQAAGRGLQLLFYSVGIGQISSEVPQNLSASRPQDRQFILSSKKLLLSDSGFYLCAWDSSRGNTIYFGEGSWLTVV.

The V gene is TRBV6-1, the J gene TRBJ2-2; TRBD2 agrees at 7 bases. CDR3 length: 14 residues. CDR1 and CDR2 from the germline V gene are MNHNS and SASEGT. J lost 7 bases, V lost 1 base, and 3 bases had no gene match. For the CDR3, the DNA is TGTGCCAGCAGTGAAGGGACTAGTTTCGGGGAGCTGTTTTTT. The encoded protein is CASSEGTSFGELFF.

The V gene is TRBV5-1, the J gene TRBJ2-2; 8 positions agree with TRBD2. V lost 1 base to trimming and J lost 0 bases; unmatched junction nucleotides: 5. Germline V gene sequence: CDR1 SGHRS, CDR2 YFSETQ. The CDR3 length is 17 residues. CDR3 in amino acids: CASSLWRGDPNTGELFF. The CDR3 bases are TGCGCCAGCAGCTTGTGGCGGGGGGATCCGAACACCGGGGAGCTGTTTTTT. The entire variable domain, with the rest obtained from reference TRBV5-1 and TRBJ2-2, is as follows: KAGVTQTPRYLIKTRGQQVTLSCSPISGHRSVSWYQQTPGQGLQFLFEYFSETQRNKGNFPGRFSGRQFSNSRSEMNVSTLELGDSALYLCASSLWRGDPNTGELFFGEGSRLTVL.

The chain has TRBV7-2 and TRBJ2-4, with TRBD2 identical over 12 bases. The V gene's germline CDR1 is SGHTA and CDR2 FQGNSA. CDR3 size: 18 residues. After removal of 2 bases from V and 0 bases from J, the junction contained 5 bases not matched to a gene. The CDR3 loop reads CASSLRLAGGLAKNIQYF. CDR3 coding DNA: TGTGCCAGCAGCTTACGGCTAGCGGGGGGGTTAGCCAAAAACATTCAGTACTTC. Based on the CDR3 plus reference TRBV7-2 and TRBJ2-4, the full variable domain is GAGVSQSPSNKVTEKGKDVELRCDPISGHTALYWYRQSLGQGLEFLIYFQGNSAPDKSGLPSDRFSAERTGGSVSTLTIQRTQQEDSAVYLCASSLRLAGGLAKNIQYFGAGTRLSVL.